The 14 T cell receptor beta chains reported below all come from one sample, sequenced in a study of blood T cell repertoires in COVID-19. Profiling relied on immunoSEQ multiplex PCR, and the TCRdb table lists in-frame clones only, not all of them. The repertoire holds over 55,000 clones, with approximately 80% as singletons. Source material: peripheral blood. The receptor set was obtained from a human donor in a cohort sampled during active COVID-19.

This clone showed up just a few times. J is TRBJ1-6 and V is TRBV18; 10 bases agree with TRBD1. Losses at the gene ends were 3 bases for V and 11 bases for J; bases not matched to a gene: 1. The CDR3 extends over 13 amino acids. In germline, CDR1 is KGHSH, CDR2 LQKENI. CDR3 region: CASSPDRGTPLHF. The DNA for the CDR3 is TGTGCCAGCTCACCGGACAGGGGGACACCCCTCCACTTT.

The chain employs TRBV19 and TRBJ1-2; 10 bases fit TRBD1. The germline CDR1 and CDR2 sequences are LNHDA and SQIVND (reference sequence). The CDR3 is 14 amino acids. The V and J ends lost 5 bases and 8 bases, in that order; junction bases with no gene match: 8. CDR3 in DNA: TGTGCCAGTAGTGTAGGGACAGGGGAATACGGCTACACCTTC. Translated: CASSVGTGEYGYTF.

The gene calls are TRBV12-3 or TRBV12-4 and TRBJ1-1; D remains ambiguous. Deletions cut 3 bases from V and 4 bases from J, with 9 bases between. This CDR3 region has 13 residues. CDR3 in amino acids: CASSLSTGTEAFF. The CDR3 coding sequence is TGTGCCAGCAGTTTGAGCACCGGCACTGAAGCTTTCTTT.

The gene calls are TRBV5-1 and TRBJ2-5, with 12 bases lining up with TRBD2. V dropped 4 bases and J dropped 4; count of bases not matched to a gene: 5. This CDR3 is 15 amino acids long. Germline V CDR1 and CDR2: SGHRS, YFSETQ. DNA of the CDR3: TGCGCCAGCAGCCGACTAGCGGGAGAGGGAGAGACCCAGTACTTC. It translates to CASSRLAGEGETQYF.

This sequence joins TRBV28 and TRBJ1-2; maybe TRBD1 (5 bases). The germline V and J ends were trimmed by 4 bases and 4 bases, with 16 bases remaining between them. The CDR3 runs to 15 residues. Germline V CDR1 and CDR2: MDHEN, SYDVKM. The CDR3 loop reads CASSSTRAGPYGYTF. The CDR3, as DNA: TGTGCCAGCAGTTCCACCCGGGCGGGGCCCTATGGCTACACCTTC.

The table lists this clone with a count of one. The J gene is TRBJ2-2, the V gene TRBV25-1; tentatively, D is TRBD1 (5 bases). The CDR3 covers 14 residues. The germline CDR1 and CDR2 sequences are MGHDK and SYGVNS. V was pared by 3 bases and J by 4 bases, with 9 bases between. Here the CDR3 DNA reads TGTGCCAGCAGTGAGGGGCACTTCACCGGGGAGCTGTTTTTT. Its protein product is CASSEGHFTGELFF.

The chain carries TRBV5-1 and TRBJ2-3; the D is unclear. V lost 1 base and J 0 bases, leaving 15 bases between the germline ends. Germline CDR1 reads SGHRS; CDR2 reads YFSETQ. The CDR3 contains 17 residues. The CDR3 region is CASSLIWPLSSTDTQYF. The DNA of the CDR3 is TGCGCCAGCAGCTTGATCTGGCCTTTATCTAGCACAGATACGCAGTATTTT.

The chain joins TRBV5-4 to TRBJ2-3, with TRBD1 matching 7 bases. Germline V gene data show CDR1 as SGHNT and CDR2 as YYREEE (reference sequence). Trimming removed 4 bases from V and 2 bases from J; junction bases left unmatched: 7. The CDR3 is 15 residues long. CDR3: CASSLSTGSTDTQYF. The DNA for the CDR3 is TGTGCCAGCAGCCTGTCGACAGGGTCCACAGATACGCAGTATTTT.

The CDR3 loop reads CASSLAAVNQPQHF. As DNA, the CDR3 is TGTGCCAGCAGCTTAGCTGCGGTCAATCAGCCCCAGCATTTT. The chain combines TRBV7-9 with TRBJ1-5; D is ambiguous. Trimming left V 0 bases short and J 3 bases short, with 6 bases between. Germline values: CDR1 SEHNR, CDR2 FQNEAQ (reference sequence). This CDR3 has 14 residues.

J is TRBJ2-3 and V is TRBV29-1; 7 bases fit TRBD2. The CDR3 is 14 amino acids. The V gene's germline CDR1 is SQVTM and CDR2 ANQGSEA. The V gene end was trimmed by 6 bases and the J gene end by 2 bases; junction bases not matched to a gene: 8. The CDR3 region is CSVSWGGITDTQYF. The CDR3 coding sequence is TGCAGCGTCTCCTGGGGGGGAATCACAGATACGCAGTATTTT.

The chain combines TRBV7-2 with TRBJ2-1; 13 bases are a match to TRBD2. Trimming removed 5 bases from V and 7 bases from J; junction bases left unmatched: 8. Per germline, CDR1 SGHTA and CDR2 FQGNSA. CDR3 length equals 16 residues. The CDR3 nucleotides read TGTGCCAGCAGCGGATCACTAGCGGGGGGGCAAAATGAGCAGTTCTTC. It translates to CASSGSLAGGQNEQFF.

V gene TRBV28 combines with J gene TRBJ2-5; 8 bases are shared with TRBD1. Germline CDR1 and CDR2: MDHEN and SYDVKM. CDR3 size: 14 residues. The trim removed 5 bases at V and 5 bases at J, leaving 7 bases unmatched. The CDR3 coding sequence is TGTGCCAGCAGTCAAACTACAGGGGGGGAGACCCAGTACTTC. It yields the protein CASSQTTGGETQYF.

This clone was observed a few times. The chain is built from TRBV6-5 and TRBJ1-3; D may be TRBD1 (6 bases). CDR1 and CDR2 from the germline V gene are MNHEY and SVGAGI. V lost 8 bases to trimming and J lost 4 bases, with 15 bases between them. This CDR3 comprises 14 residues. The DNA of the CDR3 is TGTGCCAGCCGGTCAGGGGACATCGGAAACACCATATATTTT. Translated: CASRSGDIGNTIYF.

This clone was picked up many times. The rearrangement uses TRBV19 and TRBJ1-1; D remains unclear. The CDR3 is made up of 13 amino acids. V was clipped by 6 bases and J by 1 base, with 9 bases between them. The germline V gene has CDR1 LNHDA and CDR2 SQIVND (reference sequence). CDR3 protein: CASSLGGNTEAFF. As DNA, the CDR3 is TGTGCCAGTAGCCTAGGTGGGAACACTGAAGCTTTCTTT.